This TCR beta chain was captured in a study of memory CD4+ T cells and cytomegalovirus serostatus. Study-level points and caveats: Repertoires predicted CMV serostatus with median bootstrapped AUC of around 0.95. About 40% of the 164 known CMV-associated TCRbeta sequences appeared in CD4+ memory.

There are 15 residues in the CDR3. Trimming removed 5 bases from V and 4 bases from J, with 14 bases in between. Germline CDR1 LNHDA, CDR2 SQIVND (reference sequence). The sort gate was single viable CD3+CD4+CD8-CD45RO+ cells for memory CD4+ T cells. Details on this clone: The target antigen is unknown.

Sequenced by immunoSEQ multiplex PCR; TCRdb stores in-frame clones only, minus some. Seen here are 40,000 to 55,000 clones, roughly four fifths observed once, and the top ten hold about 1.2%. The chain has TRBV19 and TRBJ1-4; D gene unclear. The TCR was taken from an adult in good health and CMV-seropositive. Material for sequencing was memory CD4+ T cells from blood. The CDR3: CASSSWEDLNEKLFF. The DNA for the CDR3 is TGTGCCAGTAGTTCTTGGGAGGACCTTAATGAAAAACTGTTTTTT.